This passage covers 32 T cell receptor beta chains from one sample sequenced in a study of cytomegalovirus exposure and HLA in healthy donors. The PCR ran on 60 Vbeta and 13 Jbeta primers. Generated by immunoSEQ multiplex PCR, the TCRdb table keeps only in-frame clones and is missing some. There are about 120,000 clones in the sample; 81% occur only once, and approximately 1.8% lies in the top ten. The sequenced sample was PBMCs. Receptors were obtained from a man aged 35 to 55 in good health and CMV-seronegative.

The chain is built from TRBV19 and TRBJ1-5, with 9 bases identical to TRBD1. The germline gives CDR1 LNHDA, CDR2 SQIVND (reference sequence). Germline trimming cut 10 bases from V and 1 base from J; bases unmatched to any gene: 17. The CDR3 is 18 amino acids. This CDR3 reads CATGGGQGMIGSNQPQHF. DNA of the CDR3: TGTGCCACTGGGGGCGGACAGGGGATGATCGGAAGCAATCAGCCCCAGCATTTT.

This rearrangement joins TRBV5-5 to TRBJ1-4, with TRBD1 as a possible D gene (5 bases). V was shortened by 0 bases and J by 5 bases, with 8 bases between the two germline ends. Germline CDR1 is SGHKS and CDR2 is YYEKEE (reference sequence). This CDR3 contains 14 residues. The CDR3 here is CASSLGGGNEKLFF. The CDR3 nucleotides read TGTGCCAGCAGCTTGGGGGGGGGAAATGAAAAACTGTTTTTT.

This chain connects TRBV28 to TRBJ1-2; tentative D call: TRBD1 (6 bases). The CDR3 covers 15 residues. Germline assignment: CDR1 MDHEN and CDR2 SYDVKM. V lost 3 bases and J 7 bases, leaving 18 bases between the germline ends. The CDR3 region has the DNA TGTGCCAGCAGTTTTGGGACACAAGGAGCAGGTGGCTACACCTTC. Translated, it gives CASSFGTQGAGGYTF.

This chain uses TRBV28 with TRBJ2-7, with D unclear. The germline CDR1 and CDR2 sequences are MDHEN and SYDVKM. Between the trimmed V and J ends, which lost 2 bases and 0 bases, there was a span of 5 bases. This CDR3 region has 13 residues. The chain's CDR3 is CASSLRDSYEQYF. The DNA for the CDR3 is TGTGCCAGCAGTTTACGAGACTCCTACGAGCAGTACTTC.

The V gene is TRBV27, the J gene TRBJ2-3; no clear D. The CDR3 sequence is 15 residues long. CDR1 is MNHEY and CDR2 is SMNVEV in the germline V gene (reference sequence). V was clipped by 0 bases and J by 2 bases, with 9 bases between them. CDR3 nucleotide sequence: TGTGCCAGCAGTTTATCCACCCGAGCCACAGATACGCAGTATTTT. Translated, it gives CASSLSTRATDTQYF.

V and J are TRBV9 and TRBJ2-1; D unclear. The CDR3 covers 13 residues. Germline V gene lookup returns CDR1 SGDLS and CDR2 YYNGEE. Trimming left V 1 base short and J 5 bases short, with 7 bases between. The CDR3 DNA reads as TGTGCCAGCAGCGTACTAGTGAACAATGAGCAGTTCTTC. This encodes CASSVLVNNEQFF.

CDR3 residues: CASGSTGEPRTYGYTF. CDR3 DNA: TGTGCCAGCGGATCGACAGGAGAACCTCGGACCTATGGCTACACCTTC. V is TRBV28 and J is TRBJ1-2; D possibly corresponds to TRBD1 (6 bases). Germline V gene lookup returns CDR1 MDHEN and CDR2 SYDVKM. The CDR3 extends over 16 amino acids. With 8 bases removed from V and 4 bases from J, the gap between germline ends came to 23 bases.

This rearrangement joins TRBV7-2 to TRBJ1-2; D is ambiguous. V shed 5 bases and J shed 3 bases, with 13 bases lying between them. CDR1 is SGHTA, CDR2 FQGNSA, per germline. The CDR3 covers 14 residues. CDR3 sequence: CASSPPSGYYGYTF. The CDR3 region has the DNA TGTGCCAGCAGCCCGCCTTCCGGGTACTATGGCTACACCTTC.

The V gene is TRBV19, the J gene TRBJ1-1; 8 bases are shared with TRBD1. This CDR3 region has 16 residues. Germline CDR1 is LNHDA and CDR2 is SQIVND (reference sequence). Trimming cost V 4 bases and J 4 bases; bases outside gene matches: 11. CDR3 loop: CASSTGQGALSTEAFF. The CDR3 nucleotides read TGTGCCAGTAGTACCGGCCAGGGGGCGCTGAGCACTGAAGCTTTCTTT.

On this clone itself: The junction departs from germline at one end; a sequencing error may be responsible. The chain links TRBV7-7 to TRBJ2-5, with 7 bases that match TRBD1. CDR1 SSHAT and CDR2 FNYEAQ come from the germline V gene (reference sequence). CDR3 length: 13 amino acids. CDR3 sequence: CASSLNRGETQYF. The CDR3 nucleotides read TGTGCTAGCAGCTTAAACAGGGGAGAGACCCAGTACTTC.

A remark on this clone: Its ends do not fully match the called genes, so a read error is possible. This chain links TRBV28 with TRBJ2-7; D might be TRBD2 (5 bases). This CDR3 has 15 amino acids. Looked up from germline, CDR1 is MDHEN and CDR2 is SYDVKM. CDR3 bases: TGTGCCAGCAGTACTAGGACTTCGGTCTCCTCCGAGCAGTACTTC. It is translated as CASSTRTSVSSEQYF.

The V and J genes are TRBV14 and TRBJ2-5, with 9 bases that match TRBD2. This CDR3 spans 14 amino acids. V was pared by 4 bases and J by 3 bases, with 3 bases of the junction left unmatched. Germline V CDR1 and CDR2: SGHDN, FVKESK. The CDR3 is CASSPSSGEETQYF. CDR3 coding DNA: TGTGCCAGCAGCCCTTCTAGCGGGGAAGAGACCCAGTACTTC.

The CDR3 sequence: CASRGPTGHNEKLFF. CDR3 sequence (DNA): TGTGCCAGCAGGGGGCCTACAGGACATAATGAAAAACTGTTTTTT. The chain has TRBV28 and TRBJ1-4, with D possibly matching TRBD1 (5 bases). This CDR3 spans 15 amino acids. With 6 bases removed from V and 4 bases from J, the gap between germline ends came to 15 bases. The germline V gene encodes CDR1 MDHEN and CDR2 SYDVKM.

The V and J genes are TRBV7-2 and TRBJ1-3; 7 positions match TRBD1. The CDR3 loop spans 16 amino acids. Germline CDR1 reads SGHTA; CDR2 reads FQGNSA. The V and J ends lost 5 bases and 0 bases, in that order; junction bases with no gene match: 7. The CDR3 loop reads CASSEGDSLSGNTIYF. CDR3 bases: TGTGCCAGCAGCGAAGGGGACAGCCTCTCTGGAAACACCATATATTTT.

This chain links TRBV18 with TRBJ2-2, with TRBD2 matching over 10 bases. CDR1 and CDR2 (germline): KGHSH, LQKENI. The CDR3 sequence is 16 residues long. Trimming removed 3 bases from V and 2 bases from J; junction bases left unmatched: 3. CDR3 loop: CASSPLAGENTGELFF. The CDR3, as DNA: TGTGCCAGCTCACCTCTAGCGGGGGAAAACACCGGGGAGCTGTTTTTT.

This clone was observed a few times. The chain uses TRBV14 and TRBJ1-1; a possible D gene is TRBD1 (5 bases). CDR1 and CDR2 (germline): SGHDN, FVKESK. Between the trimmed V and J ends, which lost 5 bases and 11 bases, there was a span of 27 bases. CDR3 length: 16 residues. CDR3 in amino acids: CASSNQEVLRGEGAFF. The CDR3 DNA follows: TGTGCCAGCAGCAACCAAGAAGTGTTGCGGGGGGAAGGGGCTTTCTTT. The full variable domain, its missing parts supplied by reference TRBV14 and TRBJ1-1, is EAGVTQFPSHSVIEKGQTVTLRCDPISGHDNLYWYRRVMGKEIKFLLHFVKESKQDESGMPNNRFLAERTGGTYSTLKVQPAELEDSGVYFCASSNQEVLRGEGAFFGQGTRLTVV.

The chain couples TRBV10-3 to TRBJ2-1, with TRBD2 identical over 11 bases. The CDR3 totals 16 residues. V lost 0 bases and J lost 12; bases outside the gene matches: 10. Germline CDR1 reads ENHRY; CDR2 reads SYGVKD. The CDR3 spells CAISESNSGRGVGQFF. In nucleotides, the CDR3 is TGTGCCATCAGTGAGTCGAATAGCGGGAGGGGTGTGGGGCAGTTCTTC.

The chain links TRBV9 to TRBJ1-3; D not certain. The germline V and J ends were trimmed by 4 bases and 2 bases, with 16 bases remaining between them. From germline, CDR1 is SGDLS and CDR2 YYNGEE. CDR3 length: 16 amino acids. The chain's CDR3 is CASSPTDGFPGNTIYF. CDR3 DNA sequence: TGTGCCAGCAGCCCGACTGACGGATTCCCTGGAAACACCATATATTTT.

The table lists this clone with a few counts. The rearrangement links TRBV7-9 to TRBJ2-3; D is possibly TRBD2 (6 bases). The germline CDR1 and CDR2 sequences are SEHNR and FQNEAQ (reference sequence). CDR3 size: 14 residues. V dropped 5 bases and J dropped 10 bases, with 19 bases sitting between them. The CDR3 DNA sequence: TGTGCCAGCAGCCCTGGAGGGCCGCCGGGGCCGCAGTATTTT. Translated, it gives CASSPGGPPGPQYF.

This clone was detected only once. The gene calls are TRBV19 and TRBJ2-3, with D maybe TRBD1 (6 bases). V lost 4 bases and J 5 bases, leaving 13 bases between the germline ends. Germline assignment: CDR1 LNHDA and CDR2 SQIVND (reference sequence). The CDR3 is made up of 14 amino acids. This CDR3 reads CASSTGQSEDTQYF. The CDR3 nucleotides are TGTGCCAGTAGTACAGGACAGTCCGAAGATACGCAGTATTTT.

This rearrangement joins TRBV15 to TRBJ1-5; D is unresolved. The CDR3 extends over 15 amino acids. Germline-derived CDR1 and CDR2 are LNHNV and YYDKDF (reference sequence). V was trimmed by 0 bases and J by 3 bases, leaving 9 bases between them. The CDR3 spells CATSRDVQFNQPQHF. CDR3 nucleotides: TGTGCCACCAGCAGAGATGTACAGTTCAATCAGCCCCAGCATTTT.

The chain joins TRBV28 to TRBJ1-1, with 10 nucleotides matching TRBD1. V lost 5 bases, J lost 5 bases, and 5 bases stayed unmatched. The CDR3 loop spans 14 amino acids. CDR1 is MDHEN and CDR2 is SYDVKM in the germline V gene. CDR3 nucleotide sequence: TGTGCCAGCAGTCGGACAGGGGGAGGGACTGAAGCTTTCTTT. As protein: CASSRTGGGTEAFF.

CDR3 DNA sequence: TGTGCCATCACCGAGGCTGGAAACACCATATATTTT. Its protein is CAITEAGNTIYF. V and J are TRBV10-3 and TRBJ1-3; D uncertain. The CDR3 has 12 residues. Germline V gives CDR1 ENHRY, CDR2 SYGVKD. V was pared by 7 bases and J by 2 bases, with 6 bases between.

The chain employs TRBV19 and TRBJ1-3; D unresolved. The CDR3 sequence is 15 residues long. V gave up 6 bases and J gave up 4 bases, with 16 bases separating them. Germline CDR1 reads LNHDA; CDR2 reads SQIVND (reference sequence). The DNA of the CDR3 is TGTGCCAGTAGGATCCGCCGGGGTACCGGAAACACCATATATTTT. This sequence encodes CASRIRRGTGNTIYF. Drawing the rest from reference TRBV19 and TRBJ1-3, the complete variable domain is DGGITQSPKYLFRKEGQNVTLSCEQNLNHDAMYWYRQDPGQGLRLIYYSQIVNDFQKGDIAEGYSVSREKKESFPLTVTSAQKNPTAFYLCASRIRRGTGNTIYFGEGSWLTVV.

The J gene is TRBJ2-3, the V gene TRBV6-5, with a possible D match to TRBD1 (5 bases). Trimming removed 3 bases from V and 3 bases from J, with 7 bases in between. The CDR3 consists of 13 residues. CDR1 and CDR2 (germline): MNHEY, SVGAGI. The CDR3 loop reads CASSYGATDTQYF. The CDR3 DNA sequence: TGTGCCAGCAGTTATGGGGCGACAGATACGCAGTATTTT.

The chain combines TRBV10-3 with TRBJ1-2, with D possibly being TRBD1 (6 bases). Trimming removed 5 bases from V and 0 bases from J, with 13 bases in between. CDR3 size: 15 residues. The germline V gene encodes CDR1 ENHRY and CDR2 SYGVKD. The CDR3 spells CAISPGTQANYGYTF. CDR3 bases: TGTGCCATCAGTCCGGGGACACAGGCTAACTATGGCTACACCTTC.

The chain is built from TRBV30 and TRBJ2-1, with D hard to call. From germline, CDR1 is GTSNPN and CDR2 SVGIG (reference sequence). The V end lost 7 bases, the J end lost 3 bases, and 10 bases lay between the germline ends. CDR3 size: 12 residues. CDR3: CASSPVYNEQFF. The CDR3 bases are TGTGCCTCGAGCCCAGTCTACAATGAGCAGTTCTTC.

V and J are TRBV19 and TRBJ1-2; D ambiguous. The germline V and J ends were trimmed by 7 bases and 6 bases, with 15 bases remaining between them. Germline CDR1 is LNHDA and CDR2 is SQIVND (reference sequence). The CDR3 covers 13 residues. Written as DNA, the CDR3 is TGTGCCAGTACCCCCACTCTAGGCGATGGCTACACCTTC. Translating gives CASTPTLGDGYTF.

The chain uses TRBV6-5 and TRBJ1-6; D may be TRBD1 (6 bases). Germline V lookup: CDR1 MNHEY, CDR2 SVGAGI. The CDR3 is 16 residues long. Trimming removed 0 bases at V and 3 bases at J, with 9 bases between. In DNA form, the CDR3 reads TGTGCCAGCAGTTACTCGAGGGGGATCTATAATTCACCCCTCCACTTT. Protein: CASSYSRGIYNSPLHF.

CDR3 DNA sequence: TGTGCCAGCAGTGAACTAGGGGCGGGGGAGCTGTTTTTT. This translates into CASSELGAGELFF. The chain recombines TRBV6-1 with TRBJ2-2, with D tentatively TRBD1 (5 bases). Germline CDR1 is MNHNS and CDR2 is SASEGT. V was trimmed by 2 bases and J by 8 bases, leaving 9 bases between them. The CDR3 runs 13 residues.

A few counts support this clone. This chain connects TRBV4-3 to TRBJ1-1; D perhaps matches TRBD1 (5 bases). Deletions cut 0 bases from V and 1 base from J, with 9 bases between. This CDR3 comprises 15 residues. The germline CDR1 and CDR2 sequences are LGHNA and YSLEER. The CDR3 DNA is TGCGCCAGCAGCCAAGATTCACAGGCGAACACTGAAGCTTTCTTT. Its translation is CASSQDSQANTEAFF.

This rearrangement joins TRBV25-1 to TRBJ1-1, with a possible D match to TRBD1 (6 bases). The germline V gene encodes CDR1 MGHDK and CDR2 SYGVNS. Trimming took off 6 bases at V and 3 bases at J, with 20 bases between the two ends. This CDR3 has 16 residues. The CDR3 sequence is CASRGQDWGPDTEAFF. The CDR3 DNA is TGTGCCAGCAGGGGCCAGGATTGGGGGCCCGACACTGAAGCTTTCTTT. The entire variable domain, with the rest obtained from reference TRBV25-1 and TRBJ1-1, is as follows: EADIYQTPRYLVIGTGKKITLECSQTMGHDKMYWYQQDPGMELHLIHYSYGVNSTEKGDLSSESTVSRIRTEHFPLTLESARPSHTSQYLCASRGQDWGPDTEAFFGQGTRLTVV.